The clone carrying this TCR beta chain was picked up one time. Its antigen is as yet unknown. The CDR3 does not close with the conserved phenylalanine or tryptophan, likely indicating a read error. TCR beta cDNA was made from 500 ng total RNA with a constant-region primer. Researchers made the TCR beta libraries by running three nested multiplex PCR rounds with slightly modified ARM-PCR. Researchers ran the first two PCR rounds for 10 cycles each with TRBV1-TRBV30 forward primers and a C-beta reverse primer. In TCRdb, the multiplex PCR reads were re-called with MiXCR into one record per CDR3 protein. Here the sample spans 99,000 or so distinct CDR3 sequences, 80% to 85% being singletons. There are 12 residues in the CDR3. From germline, CDR1 is SGHAT and CDR2 FQNNGV. Unsorted bulk tissue, roughly 19-33 mg of it, served as the source for co-extraction of RNA and DNA. The sample belongs to a study of tumor-infiltrating lymphocytes in primary liver carcinoma. Whole-study context: Tumor staging was T1-T3 N0M0; sizes spanned about 4 to 11 cm across.

General study results and limits: Roughly 7.5-24% of top clones, and no more, occurred in all five tumor regions.

V gene TRBV11-2 combines with J gene TRBJ1-2; D gene uncertain. The sequenced sample consisted of liver tumor tissue from sampling region 3. Subset: tumor region T3, left-lateral pole. The TCR sequence derives from a man aged 35 to 55 with primary liver carcinoma and hepatitis B virus infection. This CDR3 is CASSSSLYGYTL. The CDR3 coding sequence is TGCGCCAGCAGCTCGTCACTTTATGGCTACACCTTA.